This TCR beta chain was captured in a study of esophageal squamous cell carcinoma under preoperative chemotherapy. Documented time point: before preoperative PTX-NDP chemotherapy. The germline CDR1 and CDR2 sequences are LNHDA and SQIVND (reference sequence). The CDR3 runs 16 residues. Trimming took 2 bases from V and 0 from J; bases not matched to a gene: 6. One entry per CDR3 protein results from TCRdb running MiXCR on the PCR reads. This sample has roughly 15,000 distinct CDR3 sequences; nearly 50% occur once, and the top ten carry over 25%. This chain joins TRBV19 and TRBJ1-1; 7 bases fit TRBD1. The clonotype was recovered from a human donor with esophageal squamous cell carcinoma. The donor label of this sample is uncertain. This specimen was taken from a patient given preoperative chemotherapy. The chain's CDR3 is CASSITRTGMNTEAFF. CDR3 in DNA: TGTGCCAGTAGTATAACGCGGACAGGTATGAACACTGAAGCTTTCTTT. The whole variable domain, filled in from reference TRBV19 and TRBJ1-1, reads DGGITQSPKYLFRKEGQNVTLSCEQNLNHDAMYWYRQDPGQGLRLIYYSQIVNDFQKGDIAEGYSVSREKKESFPLTVTSAQKNPTAFYLCASSITRTGMNTEAFFGQGTRLTVV.